This record covers a single TCR beta chain. As for time point: pretreatment peripheral blood. Anywhere from 1 to 8 samples came from each patient, spanning pretreatment and on-treatment. Only in-frame clones appear in the TCRdb table, and some are missing; sequencing was by immunoSEQ multiplex PCR. The sample has tens of thousands of clones, more than 75% seen once. The data derive from a study of PD-L1 blockade in urothelial cancer. Across the study: There were a median of approximately 150,000 T cells in blood samples.

The receptor was derived from a man in his fifties or sixties with urothelial cancer. Sequenced here: PBMCs, sampled around atezolizumab (anti-PD-L1) treatment.

The CDR3 DNA reads as TGTGCCTGGAGTAGGACAGGGAAGGATGAAGCTTTCTTT. As protein: CAWSRTGKDEAFF. V is TRBV30 and J is TRBJ1-1; the match to TRBD1 covers 8 bases. V dropped 2 bases and J dropped 7; count of bases not matched to a gene: 6. This CDR3 region has 13 residues. Germline loops: CDR1 GTSNPN, CDR2 SVGIG (reference sequence). The variable domain in full, completed from reference TRBV30 and TRBJ1-1, reads SQTIHQWPATLVQPVGSPLSLECTVEGTSNPNLYWYRQAAGRGLQLLFYSVGIGQISSEVPQNLSASRPQDRQFILSSKKLLLSDSGFYLCAWSRTGKDEAFFGQGTRLTVV.